This T cell receptor (beta chain) appears in the sequencing data of a study of blood T cell repertoires in COVID-19. Study at large: Whether acute or convalescent, the COVID-19 samples came from the United States, Italy and Spain. Sources were T cells, B-cell-depleted T cells, or PBMCs; the material itself was cDNA or gDNA.

V trimming: 4 bases; J trimming: 4 bases; junction bases outside the gene matches: 15. Germline CDR1 reads SGHAT; CDR2 reads FQNNGV. The CDR3 spans 17 residues. Authors' processing steps: Cell counts per sample came from amplifying reference gene primers. Profiled with immunoSEQ multiplex PCR; TCRdb holds only in-frame clones, not every one. The D gene and trimming were derived from the DNA, and the V and J assignments and clone size from that table. The sample lists more than 50,000 clones; roughly 90% were seen once. The sequenced material came from peripheral blood. This TCR was sampled from a human donor in a cohort sampled during active COVID-19. The chain uses TRBV11-2 and TRBJ1-1; 7 bases are shared with TRBD1. Written as DNA, the CDR3 is TGTGCCAGCAGCTCACCCCTAGGGAGTCCAGGGGGCACTGAAGCTTTCTTT. As protein: CASSSPLGSPGGTEAFF.